This T cell receptor beta chain was captured in a study of human T cells and chemical hapten exposure. TCRdb used MiXCR to reprocess the RACE reads, holding one entry per CDR3 protein. The sample has about 380,000 distinct CDR3 sequences, about 4.4% seen once. Time point defined: patch test 1, 2 weeks after DPC sensitization. As to treatment: therapeutic diphenylcyclopropenone sensitization with weekly scalp DPC. This clonotype came up many times. The receptor's source is a woman aged 45-65 years with alopecia areata. Some clones in this sample may be carry-over from other donors' samples. Sequencing used whole blood, obtained in connection with sensitization to the hapten diphenylcyclopropenone (DPC).

The CDR3 region has the DNA TGCAGTGCTAGAGATTGGACCACCGGGGAGCTGTTTTTT. This translates into CSARDWTTGELFF. The chain joins TRBV20-1 to TRBJ2-2, with no clear D. CDR1 and CDR2 from the germline V gene are DFQATT and SNEGSKA (reference sequence). This CDR3 comprises 13 residues. V gave up 0 bases and J gave up 4 bases, with 6 bases separating them.